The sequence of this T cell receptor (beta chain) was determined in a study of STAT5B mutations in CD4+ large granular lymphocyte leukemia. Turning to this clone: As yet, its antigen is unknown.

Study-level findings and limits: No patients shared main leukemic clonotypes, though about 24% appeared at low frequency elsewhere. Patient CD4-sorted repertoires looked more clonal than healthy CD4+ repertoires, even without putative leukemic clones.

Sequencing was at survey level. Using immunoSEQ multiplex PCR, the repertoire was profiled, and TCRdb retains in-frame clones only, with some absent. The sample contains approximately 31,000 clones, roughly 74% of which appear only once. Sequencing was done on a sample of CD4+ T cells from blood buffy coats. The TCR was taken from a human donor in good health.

The CDR3 sequence is CASSFDSSGANVLTF. DNA of the CDR3: TGCGCCAGCAGCTTTGACAGCTCTGGGGCCAACGTCCTGACTTTC. V usage is TRBV5-1 and J usage is TRBJ2-6; possibly TRBD1 for D (5 bases). Germline V gives CDR1 SGHRS, CDR2 YFSETQ. CDR3 length: 15 residues. V was shortened by 2 bases and J by 0 bases, with 6 bases between the two germline ends.